This T cell receptor beta chain was sequenced during a study of tumor-infiltrating lymphocytes in primary liver carcinoma. The study extracted blood RNA from unsorted whole blood and also extracted germline DNA. About 4 milliliters of peripheral blood were drawn presurgically. With roughly 0.5 ug total RNA as template and a constant-region primer, TCR beta cDNA was made. Libraries of TCR beta came from three nested multiplex PCR rounds with slightly modified ARM-PCR. Rounds one and two of PCR, each of about 10 cycles, were primed with TRBV1-TRBV30 forward primers and a C-beta reverse primer. TCRdb recomputed calls from the multiplex PCR reads with MiXCR, one row per CDR3 protein. The sample holds approximately 330,000 distinct CDR3 sequences, less than 75% seen once. The CDR3 runs to 20 residues. Germline CDR1 reads MNHNS; CDR2 reads SASEGT. The J segment lost 0 bases and the V segment lost 6 bases, leaving 16 bases of the junction unmatched.

V usage is TRBV6-1 and J usage is TRBJ2-3; 12 bases match TRBD2. The source material was peripheral blood. The source of this sequence is a man in his forties or fifties with primary liver carcinoma and hepatitis B virus infection. CDR3 sequence reads: CASRRAITSGGSTSTDTQYF. The CDR3 DNA sequence: TGTGCCAGCAGGAGGGCGATTACTAGCGGGGGGAGCACTAGCACAGATACGCAGTATTTT.